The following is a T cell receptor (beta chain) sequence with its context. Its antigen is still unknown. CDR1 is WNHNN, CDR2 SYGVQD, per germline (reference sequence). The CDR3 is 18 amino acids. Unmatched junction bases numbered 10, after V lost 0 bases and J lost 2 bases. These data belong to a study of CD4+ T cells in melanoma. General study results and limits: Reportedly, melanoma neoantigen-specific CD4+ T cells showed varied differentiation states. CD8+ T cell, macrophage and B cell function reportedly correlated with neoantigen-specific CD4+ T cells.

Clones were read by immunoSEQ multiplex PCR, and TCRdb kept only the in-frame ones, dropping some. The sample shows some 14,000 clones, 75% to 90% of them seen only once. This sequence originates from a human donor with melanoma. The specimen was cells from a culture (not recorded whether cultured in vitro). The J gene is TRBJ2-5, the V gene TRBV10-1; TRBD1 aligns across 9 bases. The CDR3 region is CASSESLRDRENQETQYF. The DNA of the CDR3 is TGCGCCAGCAGTGAGTCCCTCCGGGACAGGGAGAATCAAGAGACCCAGTACTTC.